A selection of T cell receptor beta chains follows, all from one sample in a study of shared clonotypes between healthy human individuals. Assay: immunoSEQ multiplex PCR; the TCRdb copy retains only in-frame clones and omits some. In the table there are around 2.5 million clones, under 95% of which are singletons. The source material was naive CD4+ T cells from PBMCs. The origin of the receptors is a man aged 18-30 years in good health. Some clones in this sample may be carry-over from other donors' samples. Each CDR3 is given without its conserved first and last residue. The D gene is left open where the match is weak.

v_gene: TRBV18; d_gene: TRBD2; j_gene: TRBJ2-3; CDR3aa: ASSPPGLAGGTSHTQY
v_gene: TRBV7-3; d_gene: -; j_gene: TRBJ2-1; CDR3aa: ASSFSGQSSYNEQF
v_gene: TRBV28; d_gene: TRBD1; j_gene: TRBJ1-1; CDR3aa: ASSPGTVKWNTEAF
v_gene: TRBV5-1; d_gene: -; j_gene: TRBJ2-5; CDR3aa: ASSLMSGEETQY
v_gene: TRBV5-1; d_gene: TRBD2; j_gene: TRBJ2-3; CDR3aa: ASSSRSSGNTQY
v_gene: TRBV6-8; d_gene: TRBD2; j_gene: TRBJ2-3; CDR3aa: ASSYFQFRLAGGPSDTQY
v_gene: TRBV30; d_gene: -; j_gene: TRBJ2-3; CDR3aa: AWRGRDTQY
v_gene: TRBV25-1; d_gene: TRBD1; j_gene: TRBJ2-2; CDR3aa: ASSDYWTGRGSGELF
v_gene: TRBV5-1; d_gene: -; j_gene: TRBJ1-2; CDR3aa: ASSSSIASITGYT
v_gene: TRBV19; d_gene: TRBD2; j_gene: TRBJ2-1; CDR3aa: ASSIFLAGGRYNEQF
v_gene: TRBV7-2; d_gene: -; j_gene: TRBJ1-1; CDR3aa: ASSFWQGIEAF
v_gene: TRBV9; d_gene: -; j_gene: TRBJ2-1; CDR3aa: ASSVTHHPFNEQF
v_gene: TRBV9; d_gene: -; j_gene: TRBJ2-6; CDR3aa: ASDVGGTGANVLT